A selection of T cell receptor beta chains follows, all from one sample in a study of cytomegalovirus exposure and HLA in healthy donors. The table came from immunoSEQ multiplex PCR; TCRdb's copy has only in-frame clones and leaves some out. The profile shows roughly 160,000 clones, roughly 80% of them singletons. The sequenced sample consisted of PBMCs. These receptors all stem from a woman aged 30 to 39 in good health and CMV-seropositive. Both conserved end residues are trimmed from each CDR3. Each record gives: V gene, D gene, J gene, CDR3 protein. A D gene is named only where the DNA matches it firmly.

TRBV9	TRBD1	TRBJ1-2	ASSVGGTGSGYT
TRBV4-3	.	TRBJ2-2	ASSQDRQGGGYTGELF
TRBV5-6	.	TRBJ2-3	ASSLGHGTDTQY
TRBV5-1	.	TRBJ1-1	ASSPSWNTEAF
TRBV27	TRBD1	TRBJ1-6	ASSQGVGQGGSPLH
TRBV19	.	TRBJ1-5	ASSGEGLGQARRAQH
TRBV10-3	.	TRBJ2-3	AIGGGGGSTDTQY
TRBV4-2	.	TRBJ2-3	ASSQEVQYTDTQY
TRBV5-1	.	TRBJ1-6	ASTHGTGTNLEGSYNSPLH
TRBV27	TRBD1	TRBJ2-7	ASSPSSTGGYEQY
TRBV9	TRBD1	TRBJ1-2	ASSLRPGTGIYGYT
TRBV7-8	TRBD1	TRBJ1-3	ASSFLPTGAGNTIY
TRBV5-1	TRBD1	TRBJ2-3	ASRTQGAVSTQY
TRBV28	.	TRBJ2-7	ASVPPPGRSSYEQY
TRBV4-3	TRBD2	TRBJ2-5	ASSQDIASGVETQY
TRBV2	TRBD1	TRBJ1-6	ASRDRGLIQYNSPLH
TRBV30	.	TRBJ2-3	AWSPTWGISDTQY
TRBV5-1	.	TRBJ2-5	ASSSGSNEETQY
TRBV4-1	.	TRBJ1-5	ASSRNRDSRNQPQH
TRBV5-1	.	TRBJ2-5	ASSLAIQGALETQY
TRBV11-2	TRBD1	TRBJ2-7	ASSLSPGGYEQY
TRBV6-1	TRBD1	TRBJ2-3	ASRGQGKGTDTQY
TRBV27	.	TRBJ2-3	ASSLEGLRGTDTQY
TRBV29-1	TRBD1	TRBJ2-1	SVVLRDRGHGEQF
TRBV9	.	TRBJ2-7	ASSPGHSYEQY